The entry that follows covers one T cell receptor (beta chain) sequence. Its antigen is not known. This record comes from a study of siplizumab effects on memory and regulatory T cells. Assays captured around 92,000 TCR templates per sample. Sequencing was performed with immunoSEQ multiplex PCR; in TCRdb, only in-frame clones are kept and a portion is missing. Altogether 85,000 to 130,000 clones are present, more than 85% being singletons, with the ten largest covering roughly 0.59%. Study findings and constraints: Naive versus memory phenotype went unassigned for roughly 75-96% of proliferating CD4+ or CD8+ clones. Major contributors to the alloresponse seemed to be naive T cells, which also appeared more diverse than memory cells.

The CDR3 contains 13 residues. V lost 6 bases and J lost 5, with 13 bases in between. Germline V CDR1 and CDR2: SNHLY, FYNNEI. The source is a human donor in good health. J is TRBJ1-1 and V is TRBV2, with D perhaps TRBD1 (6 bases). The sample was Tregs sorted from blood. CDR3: CASRYTQGTEAFF. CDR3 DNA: TGTGCCAGCAGGTACACACAGGGAACTGAAGCTTTCTTT.